This T cell receptor (beta chain) emerged from a study of identifying expanded T cells in peripheral blood. The data were produced by immunoSEQ multiplex PCR, yet TCRdb's version contains in-frame clones alone and is incomplete. The repertoire holds some 95,000 clones, with 70% to 90% as singletons. No infections or other immune events were documented during collection. Broader study findings: Two-week clone count variance significantly increased as total template count grew. Approximately 1.1 clones differed between technical replicates, versus around 16 and 19 over time.

The germline CDR1 and CDR2 sequences are SGHTA and FQGNSA. The CDR3 is 13 residues long. V was clipped by 1 base and J by 8 bases, with 11 bases between them. A word on this clone: Antigen specificity is unknown.

Input material: blood. The clonotype was recovered from a person between 18 and 70 years old in good health. The rearrangement uses TRBV7-2 and TRBJ1-2; D remains ambiguous. The chain's CDR3 is CASSLDTGYGYTF. The CDR3 DNA sequence: TGTGCCAGCAGCTTAGACACCGGGTACGGCTACACCTTC.